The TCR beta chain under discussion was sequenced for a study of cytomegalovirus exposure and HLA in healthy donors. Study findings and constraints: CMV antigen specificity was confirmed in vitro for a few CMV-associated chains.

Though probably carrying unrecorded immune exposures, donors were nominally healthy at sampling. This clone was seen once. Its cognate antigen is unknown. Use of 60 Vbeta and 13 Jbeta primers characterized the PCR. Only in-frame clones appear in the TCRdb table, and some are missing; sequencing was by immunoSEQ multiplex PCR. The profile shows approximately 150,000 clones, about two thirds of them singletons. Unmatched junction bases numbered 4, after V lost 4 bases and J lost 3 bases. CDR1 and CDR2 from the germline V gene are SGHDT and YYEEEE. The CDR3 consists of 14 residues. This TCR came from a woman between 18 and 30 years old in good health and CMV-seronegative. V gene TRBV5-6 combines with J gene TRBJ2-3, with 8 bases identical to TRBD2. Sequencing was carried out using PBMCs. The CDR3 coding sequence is TGTGCCAGCAGCAAGACTAGCGCTACAGATACGCAGTATTTT. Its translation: CASSKTSATDTQYF. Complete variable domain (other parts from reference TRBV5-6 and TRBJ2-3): DAGVTQSPTHLIKTRGQQVTLRCSPKSGHDTVSWYQQALGQGPQFIFQYYEEEERQRGNFPDRFSGHQFPNYSSELNVNALLLGDSALYLCASSKTSATDTQYFGPGTRLTVL.